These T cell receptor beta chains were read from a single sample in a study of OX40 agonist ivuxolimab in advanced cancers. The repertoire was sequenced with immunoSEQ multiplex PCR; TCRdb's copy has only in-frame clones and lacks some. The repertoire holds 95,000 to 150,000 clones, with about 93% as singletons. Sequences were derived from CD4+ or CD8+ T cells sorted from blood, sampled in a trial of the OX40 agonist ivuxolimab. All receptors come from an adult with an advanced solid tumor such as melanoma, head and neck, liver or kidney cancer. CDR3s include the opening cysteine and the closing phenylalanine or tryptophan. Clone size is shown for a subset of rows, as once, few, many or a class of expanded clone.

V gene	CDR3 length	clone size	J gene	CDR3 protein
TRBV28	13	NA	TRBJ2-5	CAARSGPRETQYF
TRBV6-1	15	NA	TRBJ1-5	CASSEFRGSNQPQHF
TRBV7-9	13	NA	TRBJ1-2	CASSPRDRGGYTF
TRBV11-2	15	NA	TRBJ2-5	CASSLAGLGTETQYF
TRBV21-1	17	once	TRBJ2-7	CASSFSGQGEQTYEQYF
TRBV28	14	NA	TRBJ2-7	CASSLRGPFYEQYF
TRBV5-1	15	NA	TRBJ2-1	CASSGREGTYNEQFF
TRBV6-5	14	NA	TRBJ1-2	CASSYRGQGDGYTF
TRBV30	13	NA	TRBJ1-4	CASQTGVNEKLFF
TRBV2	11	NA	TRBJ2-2	CASSESGELFF
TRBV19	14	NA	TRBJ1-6	CASTTTGLGSPLHF
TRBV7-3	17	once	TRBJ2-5	CASSGSGASGGQGTQYF
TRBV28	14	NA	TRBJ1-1	CASKASSMNTEAFF
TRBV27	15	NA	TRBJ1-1	CASSSWGRSNTEAFF
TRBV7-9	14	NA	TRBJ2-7	CASSLASGRREQYF
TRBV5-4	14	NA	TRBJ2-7	CASSPRQGSREQYF
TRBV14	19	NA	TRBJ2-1	CASSQDSGLAGGPYNEQFF
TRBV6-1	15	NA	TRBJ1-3	CASSEAGVTGNTIYF
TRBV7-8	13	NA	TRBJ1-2	CASSLARGYGYTF
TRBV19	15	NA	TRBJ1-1	CASSTTPQGRTEAFF
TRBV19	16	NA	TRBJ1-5	CASSFRSRVSNQPQHF
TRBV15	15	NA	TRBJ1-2	CATSRETRANYGYTF
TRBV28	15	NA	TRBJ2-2	CASRRFGQYTGELFF
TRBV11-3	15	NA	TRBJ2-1	CASSLAGNSYNEQFF
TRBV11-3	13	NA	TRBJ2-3	CASSLDNTDTQYF
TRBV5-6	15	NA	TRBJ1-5	CASSLWTGTNQPQHF
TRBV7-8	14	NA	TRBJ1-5	CASSLRGSNQPQHF
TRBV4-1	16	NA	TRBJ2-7	CASSQVQGASAYEQYF
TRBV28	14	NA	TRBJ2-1	CASSPRGGTGALFF
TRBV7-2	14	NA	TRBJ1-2	CASSLGGGGAGYTF
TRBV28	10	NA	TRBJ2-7	CATGTYEQYF
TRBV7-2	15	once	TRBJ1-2	CASSLAAGRAYGYTF
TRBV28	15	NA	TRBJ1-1	CASSLNPPPNTEAFF
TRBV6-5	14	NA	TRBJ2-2	CASSYQGNTGELFF
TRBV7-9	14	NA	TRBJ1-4	CASSLGDGGSKLFF
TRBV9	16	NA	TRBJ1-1	CASSPWTGPSNTEAFF
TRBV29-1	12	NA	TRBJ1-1	CSADRRGDEAFF
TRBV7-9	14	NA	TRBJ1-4	CASTLGKDGEKLFF
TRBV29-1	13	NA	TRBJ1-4	CSVVGATNEKLFF
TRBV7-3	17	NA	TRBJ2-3	CASSLVPGIKDMDTQYF
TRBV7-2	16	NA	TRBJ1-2	CASSLDSGGTNYGYTF